This TCR beta chain originates from a study of persistence of HIV-infected CD4 T cells (dated by TCRdb to 2020 to 2021). With regard to the full study: CMV- and HIV-1 Gag-responding CD4+ T cells were isolated from ART-treated individuals so that antigen-driven clonal expansion of HIV-1-infected cells could be examined. For the TCR cluster analysis across participants, 8 or 9 participants were included for CMV and more than five participants for Gag. Peripheral blood samples of up to about 200 mL were taken at multiple time points, with the exception of a couple of participants who underwent leukapheresis at a single time point. Participants had been on suppressive ART for a median of about eight years. The clonality of all cells in each sorted population was measured by TCRbeta sequencing, and the clonality of infected cells was measured by proviral sequencing. Study-level results and caveats: Only a small number of individuals took part in the study, and only a limited range of antigens was tested. Degenerate expanded CDR3beta sequences were enriched in antigen-responding cells, suggesting convergent selection of CD4+ responses to CMV and Gag. Bulk TCR analyses could not be limited to the rare CMV-responding cells that actually contained HIV-1 proviruses. TCRbeta richness in CMV- and Gag-responding cells was significantly lower than in anti-CD3/anti-CD28-responding cells; CMV-responding cells had higher oligoclonality than CD3/CD28-stimulated and Gag-responding cells. TCR oligoclonality correlated with proviral oligoclonality within the same sorted populations.

The immunoSEQ hsTCRB assay version 4 in survey mode was used to sequence TCRbeta repertoires from genomic DNA. For TCRbeta sequencing, genomic DNA was diluted to roughly 11 ng/uL, and up to about 1 ug was used per sample. The authors' pipeline ran thus. TCRbeta data analysis was done in ImmunoSeq Analyzer 3.0, and diversity was calculated on productive nucleotide rearrangements. Lower-bound TCR diversity was estimated with the improved Chao index, and clonality with the Gini coefficient using the Immunarch R package. Different nucleotide rearrangements encoding the same CDR3beta amino acid sequence were counted as distinct clonotypes. TCRbeta sequences significantly enriched in antigen-responding cells relative to anti-CD3/anti-CD28-activated cells were identified by differential abundance analysis. GLIPH2 clustered TCRs by predicted peptide-MHC specificity, both within individual participants and across merged participant data sets. Not all clones reach the TCRdb copy of this immuneACCESS table, which keeps in-frame sequences only. Checked studies attribute under half of the gap to unresolved V genes and leave the rest unexplained. That table furnishes V, J and clone size, whereas the DNA furnished D and trimming. The sample data list tens of thousands of clones, and approximately 80% of these were observed just once. The top ten hold approximately 1.6% of the sample.

V drops 6 bases and J drops 3 bases, leaving 20 bases in between. The germline V gene provides CDR1 ENHRY and CDR2 SYGVKD. The CDR3 numbers 16 residues from cysteine through phenylalanine. Of all the DNA, just the CDR3 is kept, 48 bases in frame from base 1. Sample treatment or condition, as interpreted from the label and publication: suppressive antiretroviral therapy. Lysates of CMV-infected fibroblasts at about 11 ug/mL were used to stimulate the cells. Memory CD4+ T cells that did not respond, being CD40L-negative, CD69-negative and CD45RO-high, were sorted as memory populations depleted of antigen-responding cells. Participants were HIV-1-infected adults who started suppressive ART during chronic infection. Participants had undetectable plasma HIV-1 RNA below 50 copies/mL for at least 4 years. To be included, participants needed a CD4+ T cell count above 400 cells/uL and a positive CMV serology. Before stimulation, PBMCs were isolated using density centrifugation and depleted of CD8+ T cells. For 18 hours, the CD8-depleted PBMCs were stimulated with anti-CD28/CD49d costimulation, a CD40-blocking antibody, and enfuvirtide to prevent new infections. Sorting was done on either a Beckman Coulter MoFlo Legacy or an XDP sorter, and propidium iodide was used to exclude dead cells. The QIAamp DNA Mini Kit was used for genomic DNA extraction from samples above one million cells, and the Quick-DNA Microprep Kit was used otherwise.

Worth noting for this clone: No cognate antigen has been identified for it. No qualities accompany the bases; no much larger clone lies one base away.

The sequences come from CD4+ T cells sorted from PBMCs after roughly 18-hour stimulation, collected from a patient who received antiretroviral therapy. According to the study, the label for this sample's cell subset or site signals: CD40L-CD69- CD45RO-high memory CD4 T cells not responding to CMV lysate. The rearranged chain carries TRBV10-3 and TRBJ1-1; the D gene is perhaps TRBD1, on 5 matching bases. The TCR originated in an adult man with HIV who was CMV-seropositive. At the DNA level, the sequence is TGTGCCATCAGCGCTACCTTACGGGGGTTGGACACTGAAGCTTTCTTT. Its translation reads: CAISATLRGLDTEAFF.